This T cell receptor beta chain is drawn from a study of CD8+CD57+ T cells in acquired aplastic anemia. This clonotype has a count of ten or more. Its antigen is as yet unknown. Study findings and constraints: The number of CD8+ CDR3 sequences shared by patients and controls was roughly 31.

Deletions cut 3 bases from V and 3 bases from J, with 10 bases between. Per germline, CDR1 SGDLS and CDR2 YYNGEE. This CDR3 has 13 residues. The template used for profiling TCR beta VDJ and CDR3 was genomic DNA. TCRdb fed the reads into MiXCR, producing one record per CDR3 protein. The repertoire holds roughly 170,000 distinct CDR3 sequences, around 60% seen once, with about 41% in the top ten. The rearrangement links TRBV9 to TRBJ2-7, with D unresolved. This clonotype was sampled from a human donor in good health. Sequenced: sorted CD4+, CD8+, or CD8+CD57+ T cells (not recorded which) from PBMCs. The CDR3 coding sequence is TGTGCCAGCAGCGCCGGCCGGAGCTACGAGCAGTACTTC. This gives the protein CASSAGRSYEQYF.